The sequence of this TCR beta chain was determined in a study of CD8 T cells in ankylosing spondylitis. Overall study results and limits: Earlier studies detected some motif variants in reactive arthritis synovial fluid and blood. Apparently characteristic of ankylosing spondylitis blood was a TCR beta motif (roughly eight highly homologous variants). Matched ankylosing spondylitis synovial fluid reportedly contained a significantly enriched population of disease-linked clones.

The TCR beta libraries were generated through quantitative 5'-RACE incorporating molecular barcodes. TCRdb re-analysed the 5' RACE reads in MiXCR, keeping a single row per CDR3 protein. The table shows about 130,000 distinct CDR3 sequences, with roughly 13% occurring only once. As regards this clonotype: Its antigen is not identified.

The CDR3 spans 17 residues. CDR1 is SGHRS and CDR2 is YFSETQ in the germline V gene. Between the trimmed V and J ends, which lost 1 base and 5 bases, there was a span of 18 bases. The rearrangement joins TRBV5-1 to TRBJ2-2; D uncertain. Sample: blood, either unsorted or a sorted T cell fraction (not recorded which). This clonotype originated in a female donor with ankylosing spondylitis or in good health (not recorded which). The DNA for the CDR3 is TGCGCCAGCAGCTTGTTTGGCCCCCTGTCATTTACCGGGGAGCTGTTTTTT. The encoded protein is CASSLFGPLSFTGELFF.